This passage covers 11 T cell receptor beta chains from one sample sequenced in a study of metastatic and nonmetastatic thyroid tumors. TCRdb re-analyzed the PCR reads through MiXCR. The profile shows more than 40,000 clones, less than 5% of them singletons. Thyroid surgery took place with no prior treatment in any patient. The sample comprised blood. The receptors originated from a female donor with papillary thyroid cancer or a benign thyroid nodule (not recorded which). Some clones in this sample may be carry-over from other donors' samples.

The chain carries TRBV11-3 and TRBJ2-3; D remains unclear. V was cut by 6 bases and J by 2 bases, with 24 bases left in between. Germline V gene lookup returns CDR1 SGHNT and CDR2 YENEEA. The length of the CDR3 is 18 residues. The CDR3 nucleotides read TGTGCCAGCAGAGGTTTCGCCCAGCATACCCCTTACACAGATACGCAGTATTTT. Encoded protein: CASRGFAQHTPYTDTQYF. Complete variable domain (other parts from reference TRBV11-3 and TRBJ2-3): EAGVVQSPRYKIIEKKQPVAFWCNPISGHNTLYWYLQNLGQGPELLIRYENEEAVDDSQLPKDRFSAERLKGVDSTLKIQPAELGDSAVYLCASRGFAQHTPYTDTQYFGPGTRLTVL.

In this sample, this clone turned up many times. J is TRBJ2-2 and V is TRBV12-3 or TRBV12-4, with a weak D call TRBD1 (5 bases). The CDR3 consists of 14 residues. The V gene lost 2 bases and the J gene lost 2 bases, with 6 bases spanning the gap. CDR3 loop: CASSLQGNTGELFF. As DNA, the CDR3 is TGTGCCAGCAGTTTACAGGGAAACACCGGGGAGCTGTTTTTT.

This clone occurred many times. The chain couples TRBV6-1 to TRBJ2-5; 12 nucleotides align to TRBD2. Germline CDR1 MNHNS, CDR2 SASEGT. There are 18 residues in the CDR3. Losses at the gene ends were 5 bases for V and 5 bases for J; bases not matched to a gene: 15. CDR3: CASSYKRGELAGGETQYF. As DNA, the CDR3 is TGTGCCAGCAGTTACAAACGGGGAGAACTAGCGGGGGGTGAGACCCAGTACTTC.

This clone was observed at least ten times. CDR3 protein: CASSSFPGASGADTQYF. DNA of the CDR3: TGTGCCAGCAGTTCCTTCCCAGGAGCGAGTGGGGCAGATACGCAGTATTTT. This chain joins TRBV6-1 and TRBJ2-3; no clear D. Germline V gene lookup returns CDR1 MNHNS and CDR2 SASEGT. Trimming cost V 5 bases and J 4 bases, with 22 bases left between them. The CDR3 has 17 amino acids.

This clone has more than one count but fewer than ten. A read error may account for a junction end that differs from germline. The chain is built from TRBV5-4 and TRBJ2-3, with a tentative D call TRBD1 (6 bases). CDR1 SGHNT and CDR2 YYREEE come from the germline V gene (reference sequence). This CDR3 is built from 17 residues. DNA for the CDR3: TGTGTCAGCAGCTTAATGGGGGCCAGACCTAGCACAGATACGCAGTATTTT. Translating gives CVSSLMGARPSTDTQYF. Based on the CDR3 plus reference TRBV5-4 and TRBJ2-3, the full variable domain is ETGVTQSPTHLIKTRGQQVTLRCSSQSGHNTVSWYQQALGQGPQFIFQYYREEENGRGNFPPRFSGLQFPNYSSELNVNALELDDSALYLCVSSLMGARPSTDTQYFGPGTRLTVL.

This clone was observed at least ten times. The rearrangement uses TRBV20-1 and TRBJ1-6, with 9 nucleotides matching TRBD1. Germline V gives CDR1 DFQATT, CDR2 SNEGSKA (reference sequence). Trimming cost V 1 base and J 6 bases; bases outside gene matches: 16. The CDR3 consists of 19 residues. CDR3 coding DNA: TGCAGTGCTAGAGCCCCGGGACAGGGCTTAGGGATCGGTAATTCACCCCTCCACTTT. Its protein product is CSARAPGQGLGIGNSPLHF.

This clone was detected many times. CDR3 residues: CASSSNSMRDTEAFF. In DNA, the CDR3 is TGTGCCAGCAGCTCGAACAGCATGAGGGACACTGAAGCTTTCTTT. The rearrangement links TRBV11-1 to TRBJ1-1; D not certain. Trimming took 4 bases from V and 3 from J, leaving 15 bases between them. CDR1 and CDR2 from the germline V gene are SGHAT and FQDESV (reference sequence). The CDR3 length is 15 residues. The whole variable domain, filled in from reference TRBV11-1 and TRBJ1-1, reads EAEVAQSPRYKITEKSQAVAFWCDPISGHATLYWYRQILGQGPELLVQFQDESVVDDSQLPKDRFSAERLKGVDSTLKIQPAELGDSAMYLCASSSNSMRDTEAFFGQGTRLTVV.

V is TRBV12-3 or TRBV12-4 and J is TRBJ1-1, with D uncertain. The CDR3 has 16 residues. The V end was cut by 2 bases, the J end by 2 bases, with 15 bases between. CDR3 bases: TGTGCCAGCAGTTTATATCTGCCGGGCCCAAACACTGAAGCTTTCTTT. The encoded protein is CASSLYLPGPNTEAFF.

V is TRBV2 and J is TRBJ2-4; 8 bases are a match to TRBD2. Germline values: CDR1 SNHLY, CDR2 FYNNEI. V lost 7 bases to trimming and J lost 0 bases; unmatched junction nucleotides: 11. This CDR3 region has 17 residues. The CDR3 here is CASTEASGLLAKNIQYF. The CDR3 nucleotides are TGTGCCAGCACTGAGGCTAGCGGGTTACTAGCCAAAAACATTCAGTACTTC.

In this sample, this clone turned up many times. Mismatch with germline at one junction end may stem from a read error. The chain is built from TRBV20-1 and TRBJ2-7, with a weak D call TRBD2 (7 bases). The CDR3 runs 14 residues. Germline V gene sequence: CDR1 DFQATT, CDR2 SNEGSKA (reference sequence). Here the CDR3 DNA reads TGCAGTGCTAGAGATAGGATCTTAGGGGGGGAGGGCCACTTC. This translates into CSARDRILGGEGHF.

This rearrangement joins TRBV3-1 to TRBJ1-2; 9 positions agree with TRBD1. The CDR3 runs to 13 residues. V dropped 5 bases and J dropped 6; count of bases not matched to a gene: 4. Germline CDR1 is LGHDT and CDR2 is YNNKEL (reference sequence). The CDR3: CASSNRDRDGYTF. Written as DNA, the CDR3 is TGTGCCAGCAGCAACCGGGACAGGGATGGCTACACCTTC.